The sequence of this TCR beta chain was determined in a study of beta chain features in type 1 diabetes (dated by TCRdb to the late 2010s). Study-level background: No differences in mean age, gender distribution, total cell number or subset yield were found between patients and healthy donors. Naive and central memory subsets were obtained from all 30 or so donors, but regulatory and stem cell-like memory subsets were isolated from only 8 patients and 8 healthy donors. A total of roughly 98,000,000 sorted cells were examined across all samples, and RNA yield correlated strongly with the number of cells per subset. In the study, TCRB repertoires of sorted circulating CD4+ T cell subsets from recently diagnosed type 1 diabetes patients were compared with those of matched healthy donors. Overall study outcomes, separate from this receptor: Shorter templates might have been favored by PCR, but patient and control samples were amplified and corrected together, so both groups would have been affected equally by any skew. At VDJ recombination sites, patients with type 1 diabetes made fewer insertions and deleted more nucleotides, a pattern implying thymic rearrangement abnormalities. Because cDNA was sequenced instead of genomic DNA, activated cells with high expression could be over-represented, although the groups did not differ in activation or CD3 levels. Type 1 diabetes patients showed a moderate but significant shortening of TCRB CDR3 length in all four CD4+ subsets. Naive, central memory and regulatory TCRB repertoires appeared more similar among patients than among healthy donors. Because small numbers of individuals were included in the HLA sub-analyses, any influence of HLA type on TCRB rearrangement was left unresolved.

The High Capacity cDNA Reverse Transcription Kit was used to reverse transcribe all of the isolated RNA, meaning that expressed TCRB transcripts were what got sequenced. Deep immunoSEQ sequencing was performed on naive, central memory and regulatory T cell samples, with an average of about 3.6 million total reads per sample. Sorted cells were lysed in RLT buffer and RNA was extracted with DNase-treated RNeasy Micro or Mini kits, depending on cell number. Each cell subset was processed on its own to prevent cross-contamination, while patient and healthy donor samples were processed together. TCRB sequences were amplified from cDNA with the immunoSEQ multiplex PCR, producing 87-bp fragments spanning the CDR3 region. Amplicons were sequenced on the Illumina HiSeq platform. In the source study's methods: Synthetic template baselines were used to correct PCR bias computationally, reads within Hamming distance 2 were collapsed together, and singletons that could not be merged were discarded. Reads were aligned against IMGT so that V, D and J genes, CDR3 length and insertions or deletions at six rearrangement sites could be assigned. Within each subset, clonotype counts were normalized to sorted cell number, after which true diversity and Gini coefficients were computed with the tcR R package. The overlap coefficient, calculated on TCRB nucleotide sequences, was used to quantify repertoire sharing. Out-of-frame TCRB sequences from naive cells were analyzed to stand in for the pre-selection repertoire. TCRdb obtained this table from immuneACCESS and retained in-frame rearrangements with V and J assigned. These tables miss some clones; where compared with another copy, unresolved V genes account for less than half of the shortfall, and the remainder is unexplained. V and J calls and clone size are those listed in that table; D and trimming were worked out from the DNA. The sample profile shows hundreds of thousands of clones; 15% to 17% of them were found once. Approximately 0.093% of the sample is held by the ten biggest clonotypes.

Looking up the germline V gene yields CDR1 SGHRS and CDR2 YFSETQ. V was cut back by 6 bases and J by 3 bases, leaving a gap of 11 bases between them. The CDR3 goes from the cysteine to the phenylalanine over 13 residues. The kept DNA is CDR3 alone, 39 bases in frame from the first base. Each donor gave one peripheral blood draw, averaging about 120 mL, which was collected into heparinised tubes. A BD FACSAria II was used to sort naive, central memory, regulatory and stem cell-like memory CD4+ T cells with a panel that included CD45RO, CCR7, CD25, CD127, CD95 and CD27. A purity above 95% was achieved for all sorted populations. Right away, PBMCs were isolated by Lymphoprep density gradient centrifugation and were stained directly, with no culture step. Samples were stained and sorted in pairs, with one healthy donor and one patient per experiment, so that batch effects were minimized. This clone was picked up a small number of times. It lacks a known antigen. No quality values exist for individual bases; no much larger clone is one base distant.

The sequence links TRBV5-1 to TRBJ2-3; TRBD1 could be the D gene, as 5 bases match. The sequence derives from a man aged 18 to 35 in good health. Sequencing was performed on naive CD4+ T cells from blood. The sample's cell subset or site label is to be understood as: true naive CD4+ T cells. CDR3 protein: CASKQGHTDTQYF. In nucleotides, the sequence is TGCGCCAGCAAGCAGGGCCATACAGATACGCAGTATTTT.